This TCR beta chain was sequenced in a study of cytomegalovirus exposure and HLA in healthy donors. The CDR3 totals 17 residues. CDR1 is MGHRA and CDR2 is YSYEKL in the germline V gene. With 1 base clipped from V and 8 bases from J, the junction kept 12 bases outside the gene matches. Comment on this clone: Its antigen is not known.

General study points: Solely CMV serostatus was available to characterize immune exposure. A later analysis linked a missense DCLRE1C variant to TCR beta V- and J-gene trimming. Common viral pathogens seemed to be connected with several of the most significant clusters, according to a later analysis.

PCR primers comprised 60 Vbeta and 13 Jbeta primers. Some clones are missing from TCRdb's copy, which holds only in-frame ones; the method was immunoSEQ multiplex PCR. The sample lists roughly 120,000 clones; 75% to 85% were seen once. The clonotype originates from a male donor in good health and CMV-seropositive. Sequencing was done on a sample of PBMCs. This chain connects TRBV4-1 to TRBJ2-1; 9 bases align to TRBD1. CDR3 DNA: TGCGCCAGCAGCCAAGGTGGAGGGGGACAGGGTTTCCATGAGCAGTTCTTC. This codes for CASSQGGGGQGFHEQFF.